Below, one T cell receptor beta chain is given with its context. What it binds is unknown. These data belong to a study of cytomegalovirus exposure and HLA in healthy donors. General study findings and limits: Rare sequences made up most TCRs, while some public TCRs were found in many donors.

PCR involved 60 Vbeta and 13 Jbeta primers. Using immunoSEQ multiplex PCR, the repertoire was profiled, and TCRdb retains in-frame clones only, with some absent. Here the sample spans fewer than 120,000 clones, around four fifths being singletons. This receptor was taken from a man aged 30 to 39 in good health and CMV-seropositive. Sequenced input: PBMCs.

CDR3 region: CASSLGPRGEARTGELFF. The CDR3 DNA reads as TGTGCCAGCAGCTTAGGGCCCAGGGGCGAAGCGAGAACCGGGGAGCTGTTTTTT. The chain joins TRBV7-9 to TRBJ2-2, with TRBD1 as a possible D gene (6 bases). V lost 1 base and J 5 bases, leaving 20 bases between the germline ends. This CDR3 has 18 amino acids. Germline assignment: CDR1 SEHNR and CDR2 FQNEAQ (reference sequence).